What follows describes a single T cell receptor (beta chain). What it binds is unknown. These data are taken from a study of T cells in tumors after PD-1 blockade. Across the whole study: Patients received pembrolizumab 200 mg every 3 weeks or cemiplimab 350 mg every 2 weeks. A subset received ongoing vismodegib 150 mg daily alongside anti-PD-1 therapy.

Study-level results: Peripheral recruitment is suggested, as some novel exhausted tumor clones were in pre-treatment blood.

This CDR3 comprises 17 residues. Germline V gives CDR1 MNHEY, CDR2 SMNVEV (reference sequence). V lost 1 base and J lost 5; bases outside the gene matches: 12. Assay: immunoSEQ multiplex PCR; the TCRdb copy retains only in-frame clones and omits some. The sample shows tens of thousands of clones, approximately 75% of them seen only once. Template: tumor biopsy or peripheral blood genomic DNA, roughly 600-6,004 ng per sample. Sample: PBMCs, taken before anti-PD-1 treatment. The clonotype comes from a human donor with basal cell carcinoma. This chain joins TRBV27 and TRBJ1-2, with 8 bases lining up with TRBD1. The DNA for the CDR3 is TGTGCCAGCAGTTTATTTGCAGGGGGCTTAGGTTGGTATGGCTACACCTTC. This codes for CASSLFAGGLGWYGYTF.